Below are 27 T cell receptor beta chains sequenced from a single sample in a study of response to subunit inactivated influenza vaccine. TCRdb redid the calling of the RT-PCR reads with MiXCR, one entry per CDR3 protein. The repertoire consists of 450,000 to 600,000 distinct CDR3 sequences, with about 15% occurring once and the leading ten covering roughly 3.1%. Sample: CD4+ T cells sorted from PBMCs, taken around 25 months after vaccination. Receptors originate from a man aged 50 to 69 who received an inactivated influenza vaccine.

This clonotype was observed a few times. This chain connects TRBV5-1 to TRBJ1-6; possible D gene TRBD1, 5 bases. Trimming stripped 0 bases from V and 10 bases from J, with 11 bases between. CDR1 SGHRS and CDR2 YFSETQ come from the germline V gene. The CDR3 covers 14 residues. The CDR3 loop reads CASSLAGLRSPLHF. In nucleotides, the CDR3 is TGCGCCAGCAGCTTGGCGGGGCTTAGGTCACCCCTCCACTTT.

The chain links TRBV10-3 to TRBJ2-5; 7 positions agree with TRBD1. Per the germline V gene, CDR1 is ENHRY and CDR2 is SYGVKD. The CDR3 contains 12 residues. V shed 10 bases and J 5 bases; nucleotides not matched to a gene: 7. CDR3 amino acids: CATQGVSETQYF. The CDR3 DNA sequence: TGTGCCACGCAGGGGGTCTCGGAGACCCAGTACTTC.

The CDR3 DNA follows: TGTGCCAGCAGTCCAGGACGGAGGTTCTCGGAAAAACTGTTTTTT. The encoded protein is CASSPGRRFSEKLFF. The J gene is TRBJ1-4, the V gene TRBV6-2 or TRBV6-3; D gene uncertain. Trimming pared 5 bases from V and 8 bases from J, leaving 18 bases between. The CDR3 totals 15 residues. Per germline, CDR1 MNHEY and CDR2 SVGEGT.

This clonotype has a count of ten or more. CDR3 nucleotides: TGTGCCAGCAGTCCCCTTGCGGGAGGCGAAGAGACCCAGTACTTC. Translated: CASSPLAGGEETQYF. The chain has TRBV12-3 or TRBV12-4 and TRBJ2-5; TRBD2 agrees at 8 bases. The CDR3 covers 15 residues. Germline trimming cut 5 bases from V and 3 bases from J; bases unmatched to any gene: 8.

This clonotype was observed a few times. The chain links TRBV30 to TRBJ2-3, with TRBD2 identical over 10 bases. CDR1 is GTSNPN and CDR2 is SVGIG in the germline V gene (reference sequence). The CDR3 has 15 residues. With V trimmed by 4 bases and J by 4 bases, 8 bases remained unmatched. Written as DNA, the CDR3 is TGTGCCTGGAACCCTAGCGGGAGAGGGGCAGATACGCAGTATTTT. This encodes CAWNPSGRGADTQYF.

The V gene is TRBV5-1, the J gene TRBJ2-7; the D is unclear. V was cut by 7 bases and J by 1 base, with 15 bases left in between. The CDR3 runs 14 residues. Germline CDR1 SGHRS, CDR2 YFSETQ. This chain's CDR3 is CASYLGLGSYEQYF. CDR3 DNA: TGCGCCAGCTATCTGGGCCTGGGGTCCTACGAGCAGTACTTC.

V is TRBV5-1 and J is TRBJ2-1; D might be TRBD1 or TRBD2, each matching 5 bases. V was trimmed by 4 bases and J by 11 bases, leaving 16 bases between them. The CDR3 is 13 residues long. Germline V gene data show CDR1 as SGHRS and CDR2 as YFSETQ. In DNA form, the CDR3 reads TGCGCCAGCAGCGCAAATCCGGGACGCCAGCAGTTCTTC. Translation: CASSANPGRQQFF.

V usage is TRBV6-1 and J usage is TRBJ1-2; D is unclear. With 2 bases removed from V and 5 bases from J, the gap between germline ends came to 12 bases. The germline gives CDR1 MNHNS, CDR2 SASEGT. CDR3 length equals 14 residues. The CDR3 DNA follows: TGTGCCAGCAGTGAAAGTCGGACTATATATGGCTACACCTTC. It yields the protein CASSESRTIYGYTF.

The chain couples TRBV20-1 to TRBJ2-3; 9 nucleotides line up with TRBD2. Germline lookup yields CDR1 DFQATT and CDR2 SNEGSKA (reference sequence). The V segment lost 1 base and the J segment 2 bases; nucleotides outside the gene matches: 7. This CDR3 is 16 amino acids long. The CDR3 protein is CSARGISGSTTDTQYF. The CDR3 DNA sequence: TGCAGTGCTAGAGGCATTAGCGGGAGCACCACAGATACGCAGTATTTT.

This clonotype appeared many times. The rearrangement links TRBV20-1 to TRBJ2-1, with 8 nucleotides matching TRBD1. CDR1 and CDR2 (germline): DFQATT, SNEGSKA (reference sequence). V dropped 6 bases and J dropped 1; count of bases not matched to a gene: 8. The CDR3 runs to 15 residues. DNA for the CDR3: TGCAGTGCGGAGCCCCGACAGGGGTCCTACAATGAGCAGTTCTTC. Encoded protein: CSAEPRQGSYNEQFF.

This clonotype was found a few times. The gene calls are TRBV20-1 and TRBJ2-7, with 9 bases fitting TRBD2. V lost 3 bases and J lost 4; bases outside the gene matches: 10. The CDR3 length is 15 residues. Germline CDR1 reads DFQATT; CDR2 reads SNEGSKA (reference sequence). The CDR3 bases are TGCAGTGCTAGCGGTTTCTCGCGGGAGGGTTACGAGCAGTACTTC. This sequence encodes CSASGFSREGYEQYF.

This clonotype was seen a handful of times. The chain uses TRBV21-1 and TRBJ2-4; the table's D call, TRBD1, was not checked against the DNA. TRBV21-1 is an annotated pseudogene. The CDR3 covers 15 residues. The CDR3 spells CASITGGRAKNIQYF. The CDR3 nucleotides are TGTGCCAGCATAACAGGGGGGCGAGCCAAAAACATTCAGTACTTC.

Many counts were recorded for this clonotype. The J gene is TRBJ2-7, the V gene TRBV15; D remains unclear. The CDR3 is 13 amino acids. Trimming removed 1 base at V and 0 bases at J, with 4 bases between. The germline V gene encodes CDR1 LNHNV and CDR2 YYDKDF (reference sequence). The CDR3 spells CATSRVDSYEQYF. CDR3 nucleotide sequence: TGTGCCACCAGCAGAGTTGACTCCTACGAGCAGTACTTC. Full variable domain (rest looked up from reference TRBV15 and TRBJ2-7): DAMVIQNPRYQVTQFGKPVTLSCSQTLNHNVMYWYQQKSSQAPKLLFHYYDKDFNNEADTPDNFQSRRPNTSFCFLDIRSPGLGDTAMYLCATSRVDSYEQYFGPGTRLTVT.

The DNA of the CDR3 is TGCAGCGTTGGATATGGCGGCCCGAACACTGAAGCTTTCTTT. Protein product: CSVGYGGPNTEAFF. The V gene is TRBV29-1, the J gene TRBJ1-1; D not certain. The CDR3 spans 14 residues. Looked up from germline, CDR1 is SQVTM and CDR2 is ANQGSEA. The V end was cut by 4 bases, the J end by 1 base, with 13 bases between.

The chain links TRBV20-1 to TRBJ2-7, with D perhaps TRBD1 or TRBD2 (5 bases each). The ends were cut back, 5 bases at V and 4 bases at J, with 15 bases in the middle. The germline CDR1 and CDR2 sequences are DFQATT and SNEGSKA (reference sequence). The CDR3 covers 13 residues. This chain's CDR3 is CSAARTGTYEQYF. In DNA form, the CDR3 reads TGCAGTGCTGCCCGTACTGGGACGTACGAGCAGTACTTC.

The V and J genes are TRBV11-2 and TRBJ2-1, with D hard to call. V lost 5 bases and J lost 10, with 12 bases in between. CDR1 is SGHAT and CDR2 is FQNNGV in the germline V gene. The CDR3 sequence is 12 residues long. The DNA for the CDR3 is TGTGCCAGCAGCCGATCCCAAGGGGAGCAGTTCTTC. Its protein product is CASSRSQGEQFF.

This clonotype has ten or more counts. The chain combines TRBV12-3 or TRBV12-4 with TRBJ1-5; D call uncertain. V lost 2 bases and J 0 bases, leaving 14 bases between the germline ends. This CDR3 spans 17 amino acids. CDR3 residues: CASSLMTGYRSNQPQHF. CDR3 DNA: TGTGCCAGCAGTTTAATGACGGGTTACCGTAGCAATCAGCCCCAGCATTTT.

This clonotype has only a few counts. The chain links TRBV9 to TRBJ2-3; D not certain. V lost 4 bases and J 5 bases, leaving 14 bases between the germline ends. This CDR3 comprises 14 residues. In germline, CDR1 is SGDLS, CDR2 YYNGEE. CDR3 coding DNA: TGTGCCAGCAGCTCCGAACCCCTGGGAGATACGCAGTATTTT. Protein: CASSSEPLGDTQYF. Full variable domain (outside the CDR3, taken from reference TRBV9 and TRBJ2-3): DSGVTQTPKHLITATGQRVTLRCSPRSGDLSVYWYQQSLDQGLQFLIQYYNGEERAKGNILERFSAQQFPDLHSELNLSSLELGDSALYFCASSSEPLGDTQYFGPGTRLTVL.

This clonotype has just a few counts. The chain combines TRBV7-9 with TRBJ2-3; D uncertain. The germline V gene encodes CDR1 SEHNR and CDR2 FQNEAQ (reference sequence). This CDR3 is built from 13 residues. Trimming left V 6 bases short and J 0 bases short, with 7 bases between. For the CDR3, the DNA is TGTGCCAGCAGTAAGACTAGCACAGATACGCAGTATTTT. Its protein product is CASSKTSTDTQYF. Together with reference TRBV7-9 and TRBJ2-3, the CDR3 gives the full variable domain: DTGVSQNPRHKITKRGQNVTFRCDPISEHNRLYWYRQTLGQGPEFLTYFQNEAQLEKSRLLSDRFSAERPKGSFSTLEIQRTEQGDSAMYLCASSKTSTDTQYFGPGTRLTVL.

There are a few counts of this clonotype. The chain carries TRBV4-1 and TRBJ2-2, with 12 bases identical to TRBD2. CDR1 is MGHRA, CDR2 YSYEKL, per germline. The CDR3 runs 16 residues. The V segment lost 0 bases and the J segment 6 bases; nucleotides outside the gene matches: 2. Here the CDR3 reads CASSQDPSGGAGELFF. CDR3 DNA: TGCGCCAGCAGCCAAGACCCTAGCGGGGGGGCCGGGGAGCTGTTTTTT.

This clonotype has a handful of counts. The V and J genes are TRBV20-1 and TRBJ2-7; possible D gene TRBD2, 5 bases. The CDR3 has 15 residues. V was pared by 0 bases and J by 4 bases, with 16 bases between. Germline loops: CDR1 DFQATT, CDR2 SNEGSKA (reference sequence). CDR3 sequence (DNA): TGCAGTGCTAGAGATACACAGCGCGGGCTTTACGAGCAGTACTTC. Amino acids: CSARDTQRGLYEQYF.

J is TRBJ2-1 and V is TRBV6-2 or TRBV6-3; 7 positions match TRBD1. The CDR3 spans 12 residues. Trimming took 8 bases from V and 4 from J; bases not matched to a gene: 2. Germline loops: CDR1 MNHEY, CDR2 SVGEGT. CDR3 nucleotides: TGTGCCAGCGGGACAGTTTACAATGAGCAGTTCTTC. Translation: CASGTVYNEQFF.

This clonotype was recorded a few times. V gene TRBV7-8 combines with J gene TRBJ1-2; D is ambiguous. Trimming took 0 bases from V and 5 from J, leaving 13 bases between them. The CDR3 length is 15 residues. CDR1 is SGHVS and CDR2 is FQNEAQ in the germline V gene. CDR3 protein: CASSLAWGSQYGYTF. The CDR3 nucleotides are TGTGCCAGCAGCTTAGCCTGGGGAAGCCAGTATGGCTACACCTTC.

The chain uses TRBV14 and TRBJ2-1, with D possibly called TRBD1 or TRBD2 (5 bases each). The CDR3 spans 14 residues. Germline V lookup: CDR1 SGHDN, CDR2 FVKESK. V was pared by 0 bases and J by 7 bases, with 10 bases between. CDR3 coding DNA: TGTGCCAGCAGCCAAGAGGGGGTCGAGAATGAGCAGTTCTTC. It specifies CASSQEGVENEQFF.

The chain has TRBV7-2 and TRBJ1-2; 7 positions agree with TRBD1. This CDR3 is 15 amino acids long. Germline V gene sequence: CDR1 SGHTA, CDR2 FQGNSA. J gave up 6 bases and V 2 bases, and 9 bases lay outside the gene matches. CDR3 in amino acids: CASSLYTGEIDGYTF. The CDR3 DNA sequence: TGTGCCAGCAGCTTATATACAGGGGAGATAGATGGCTACACCTTC.

This chain joins TRBV28 and TRBJ2-3, with D maybe TRBD2 (6 bases). The germline CDR1 and CDR2 sequences are MDHEN and SYDVKM. CDR3 length: 18 amino acids. The V gene lost 4 bases and the J gene lost 0 bases, with 20 bases spanning the gap. The CDR3: CASSSRKRLALSTDTQYF. For the CDR3, the DNA is TGTGCCAGCAGTTCGCGGAAAAGGCTAGCGCTGAGCACAGATACGCAGTATTTT.

V is TRBV4-3 and J is TRBJ1-2; no clear D. Germline V lookup: CDR1 LGHNA, CDR2 YSLEER. The CDR3 length is 14 residues. V was clipped by 0 bases and J by 10 bases, with 15 bases between them. The CDR3 here is CASSQDLGSTDYTF. The CDR3 DNA sequence: TGCGCCAGCAGCCAAGATTTAGGTTCCACTGACTACACCTTC.